This entry lists 13 T cell receptor beta chains sequenced from one sample in a study of blood T cell repertoires in COVID-19. Only in-frame clones appear in the TCRdb table, and some are missing; sequencing was by immunoSEQ multiplex PCR. This table has about 200,000 clones, about 85% appearing once. The source material was peripheral blood. Receptors originate from a man between 60 and 75 years old with COVID-19, enrolled during active disease.

V and J are TRBV6-6 and TRBJ2-1; 7 bases are a match to TRBD1. The junction had 9 bases not matched to a gene; V was cut back by 6 bases and J by 4 bases. In germline, CDR1 is MNHNY, CDR2 SVGAGI (reference sequence). The length of the CDR3 is 15 residues. The DNA of the CDR3 is TGTGCCAGCAGGTACGGGGACAGCGCTTACAATGAGCAGTTCTTC. Translated: CASRYGDSAYNEQFF.

The chain couples TRBV7-2 to TRBJ1-5; 9 positions agree with TRBD1. The CDR3 spans 15 residues. Germline V lookup: CDR1 SGHTA, CDR2 FQGNSA. With V trimmed by 3 bases and J by 5 bases, 5 bases remained unmatched. The CDR3 nucleotides are TGTGCCAGCAGCTTGGACAGGGGTACCCATCAGCCCCAGCATTTT. Translating it yields CASSLDRGTHQPQHF.

V is TRBV29-1 and J is TRBJ2-7; 7 bases map to TRBD1. The length of the CDR3 is 15 residues. Germline V lookup: CDR1 SQVTM, CDR2 ANQGSEA. The junction had 13 bases not matched to a gene; V was cut back by 6 bases and J by 2 bases. CDR3 nucleotides: TGCAGCGTAATCAATTCTGACAGGGATCCCTACGAGCAGTACTTC. It codes for CSVINSDRDPYEQYF.

The chain has TRBV27 and TRBJ2-1; D is perhaps TRBD2 (5 bases). V shed 5 bases and J shed 6 bases, with 14 bases lying between them. There are 14 residues in the CDR3. Germline values: CDR1 MNHEY, CDR2 SMNVEV (reference sequence). Here the CDR3 reads CASSPVIRGNEQFF. Here the CDR3 DNA reads TGTGCCAGCAGTCCGGTGATCCGGGGCAATGAGCAGTTCTTC.

This clone was counted once. This chain joins TRBV18 and TRBJ1-3; D remains ambiguous. The CDR3 totals 16 residues. With 3 bases removed from V and 0 bases from J, the gap between germline ends came to 12 bases. Per the germline V gene, CDR1 is KGHSH and CDR2 is LQKENI. The CDR3 region has the DNA TGTGCCAGCTCACCCGACGCCGGGTTCTCTGGAAACACCATATATTTT. Protein product: CASSPDAGFSGNTIYF. Using reference TRBV18 and TRBJ1-3 for the parts outside the CDR3, the full variable domain is NAGVMQNPRHLVRRRGQEARLRCSPMKGHSHVYWYRQLPEEGLKFMVYLQKENIIDESGMPKERFSAEFPKEGPSILRIQQVVRGDSAAYFCASSPDAGFSGNTIYFGEGSWLTVV.

The chain carries TRBV24-1 and TRBJ1-4, with D possibly TRBD1 on 6 matching bases. The V and J ends lost 5 bases and 7 bases respectively, with 10 bases between them. This CDR3 has 13 amino acids. From germline, CDR1 is KGHDR and CDR2 SFDVKD. The CDR3 region has the DNA TGTGCCACCAGTGCGGGGGGGGCTGAAAAACTGTTTTTT. The encoded protein is CATSAGGAEKLFF.

The V gene is TRBV28, the J gene TRBJ1-1; 8 bases fit TRBD1. This CDR3 comprises 16 residues. CDR1 MDHEN and CDR2 SYDVKM come from the germline V gene. J lost 4 bases, V lost 7 bases, and 14 bases had no gene match. Here the CDR3 DNA reads TGTGCCAGCACCCTCACCGCAGGGGGCTCCTTCACTGAAGCTTTCTTT. This sequence encodes CASTLTAGGSFTEAFF.

This chain connects TRBV21-1 to TRBJ2-1; no DNA check was done on the table's D call, TRBD1. TRBV21-1 is described as a pseudogene. There are 16 residues in the CDR3. The CDR3 here is CASSKGCRVRKFEQFF. CDR3 coding DNA: TGTGCCAGCAGCAAAGGTTGCAGGGTCCGAAAGTTTGAGCAGTTCTTC.

The V call is TRBV5-4, the J call TRBJ2-4; TRBD2 matches 7 bases. Germline V gene lookup returns CDR1 SGHNT and CDR2 YYREEE (reference sequence). V lost 0 bases, J lost 1 base, and 4 bases stayed unmatched. The CDR3 length is 16 residues. The CDR3 region has the DNA TGTGCCAGCAGCTTGGGGAGCGGGACGGCCAAAAACATTCAGTACTTC. Translating gives CASSLGSGTAKNIQYF.

This chain links TRBV6-5 with TRBJ1-1, with 7 bases lining up with TRBD1. The CDR3 has 15 residues. Trimming removed 7 bases from V and 0 bases from J; junction bases left unmatched: 8. From germline, CDR1 is MNHEY and CDR2 SVGAGI. CDR3 DNA sequence: TGTGCCAGCAAGAGAATACAGGGGATGAACACTGAAGCTTTCTTT. Translated: CASKRIQGMNTEAFF.

This rearrangement joins TRBV6-2 or TRBV6-3 to TRBJ1-1; D possibly corresponds to TRBD1 (6 bases). Between the trimmed V and J ends, which lost 4 bases and 1 base, there was a span of 7 bases. This CDR3 spans 13 amino acids. Germline loops: CDR1 MNHEY, CDR2 SVGEGT. The CDR3 loop is CASSWGQNTEAFF. The DNA of the CDR3 is TGTGCCAGCAGTTGGGGACAGAACACTGAAGCTTTCTTT.

The chain couples TRBV5-4 to TRBJ1-5, with a tentative D call TRBD1 (5 bases). This CDR3 is built from 13 residues. V lost 4 bases and J 4 bases, leaving 9 bases between the germline ends. From germline, CDR1 is SGHNT and CDR2 YYREEE (reference sequence). This chain's CDR3 is CASSQGRNQPQHF. For the CDR3, the DNA is TGTGCCAGCAGCCAGGGAAGGAATCAGCCCCAGCATTTT.

The chain couples TRBV7-9 to TRBJ2-7, with D possibly matching TRBD2 (5 bases). V lost 1 base and J 4 bases, leaving 14 bases between the germline ends. This CDR3 is 15 amino acids long. Germline CDR1 SEHNR, CDR2 FQNEAQ (reference sequence). The CDR3 DNA reads as TGTGCCAGCAGCTTAGGTCGCCGGACTGATTACGAGCAGTACTTC. Translated, it gives CASSLGRRTDYEQYF.